The 20 T cell receptor beta chains reported below all come from one sample, sequenced in a study of beta chain features in type 1 diabetes. Sequenced material consisted of expressed TCRB transcripts (all of the isolated RNA was reverse transcribed). The method was immunoSEQ multiplex PCR; TCRdb's version includes in-frame clones alone and lacks a portion of them. Here the sample spans some 140,000 clones, 9% to 9.5% being singletons. Sequencing was done on a sample of central memory CD4+ T cells from blood. These receptors all stem from a man aged 18-30 years in good health.

The V and J genes are TRBV9 and TRBJ2-3; TRBD2 might be the D (6 bases). This CDR3 is 18 amino acids long. The V end was cut by 4 bases, the J end by 2 bases, with 23 bases between. CDR1 and CDR2 (germline): SGDLS, YYNGEE. The CDR3 loop reads CASSPQIGAGSPTDTQYF. The CDR3 DNA sequence: TGTGCCAGCAGCCCTCAGATAGGCGCGGGGAGCCCCACAGATACGCAGTATTTT. The full variable domain, rest sourced from reference TRBV9 and TRBJ2-3, is DSGVTQTPKHLITATGQRVTLRCSPRSGDLSVYWYQQSLDQGLQFLIQYYNGEERAKGNILERFSAQQFPDLHSELNLSSLELGDSALYFCASSPQIGAGSPTDTQYFGPGTRLTVL.

This chain links TRBV5-1 with TRBJ1-1, with 9 bases that match TRBD1. The CDR3 is 15 residues long. V shed 4 bases, J shed 4 bases, and the junction held 8 bases outside the gene matches. Per the germline V gene, CDR1 is SGHRS and CDR2 is YFSETQ. The CDR3 DNA follows: TGCGCCAGCAGCGAGGGACAGGGTTTATTCACTGAAGCTTTCTTT. Encoded protein: CASSEGQGLFTEAFF. The full variable domain, rest sourced from reference TRBV5-1 and TRBJ1-1, is KAGVTQTPRYLIKTRGQQVTLSCSPISGHRSVSWYQQTPGQGLQFLFEYFSETQRNKGNFPGRFSGRQFSNSRSEMNVSTLELGDSALYLCASSEGQGLFTEAFFGQGTRLTVV.

This rearrangement joins TRBV7-3 to TRBJ2-3; weak D call: TRBD1 (5 bases). Trimming left V 4 bases short and J 1 base short, with 15 bases between. The CDR3 contains 16 residues. Germline-derived CDR1 and CDR2 are SGHTA and FQGTGA. CDR3 region: CASSSGARRGTDTQYF. The CDR3 DNA sequence: TGTGCCAGCAGCTCCGGCGCGCGCAGGGGCACAGATACGCAGTATTTT.

This clone has only a few counts. J is TRBJ1-2 and V is TRBV7-2; no clear D gene. V lost 5 bases to trimming and J lost 0 bases, with 16 bases between them. This CDR3 spans 16 amino acids. Germline assignment: CDR1 SGHTA and CDR2 FQGNSA. The CDR3 reads CASSPTRANSNYGYTF. CDR3 in DNA: TGTGCCAGCAGCCCTACGAGGGCAAATTCTAACTATGGCTACACCTTC.

The gene calls are TRBV7-8 and TRBJ1-2; 8 bases are shared with TRBD1. Per germline, CDR1 SGHVS and CDR2 FQNEAQ. Unmatched junction bases numbered 7, after V lost 5 bases and J lost 14 bases. The CDR3 runs to 11 residues. The CDR3 sequence: CASSLGQGWTF. The CDR3 DNA is TGTGCCAGCAGCCTAGGACAGGGTTGGACCTTC.

This clone was found a few times. The chain uses TRBV2 and TRBJ2-3; tentative D call: TRBD2 (6 bases). The V gene lost 4 bases and the J gene lost 6 bases, with 17 bases spanning the gap. The CDR3 runs 15 residues. Germline values: CDR1 SNHLY, CDR2 FYNNEI. This chain's CDR3 is CASSGRLVRSDTQYF. DNA for the CDR3: TGTGCCAGCAGTGGGCGACTAGTGAGGTCCGATACGCAGTATTTT.

This clone was counted between two and nine times. V usage is TRBV7-2 and J usage is TRBJ1-5; D might be TRBD1 (6 bases). Germline assignment: CDR1 SGHTA and CDR2 FQGNSA. V lost 1 base and J lost 6, with 10 bases in between. The CDR3 is 14 residues long. The CDR3 DNA is TGTGCCAGCAGCTTAGAAAGGGGGGGTCAGCCCCAGCATTTT. Translation: CASSLERGGQPQHF. Looking up the rest from reference TRBV7-2 and TRBJ1-5 gives the full variable domain: GAGVSQSPSNKVTEKGKDVELRCDPISGHTALYWYRQSLGQGLEFLIYFQGNSAPDKSGLPSDRFSAERTGGSVSTLTIQRTQQEDSAVYLCASSLERGGQPQHFGDGTRLSIL.

This clone was counted ten times or more. The genes are TRBV7-2 and TRBJ2-7, with 7 bases that match TRBD1. Germline V gene data show CDR1 as SGHTA and CDR2 as FQGNSA. The CDR3 contains 15 residues. The ends lost 5 bases at V and 3 bases at J; junction bases unmatched: 10. The CDR3: CASSATGTAFYEQYF. DNA for the CDR3: TGTGCCAGCAGCGCGACCGGGACAGCGTTCTACGAGCAGTACTTC.

The V call is TRBV6-5, the J call TRBJ1-1; D is uncertain. Germline V gene data show CDR1 as MNHEY and CDR2 as SVGAGI. This CDR3 contains 13 residues. Trimming pared 0 bases from V and 7 bases from J, leaving 9 bases between. The CDR3 nucleotides read TGTGCCAGCAGTTACTCTAGAGCAGGTGAAGCTTTCTTT. Amino acid sequence: CASSYSRAGEAFF.

The rearrangement uses TRBV6-5 and TRBJ2-7, with 9 nucleotides matching TRBD1. Germline loops: CDR1 MNHEY, CDR2 SVGAGI. V gave up 5 bases and J gave up 2 bases; unmatched junction bases: 4. The CDR3 is made up of 14 amino acids. The CDR3: CASSRDRATYEQYF. The CDR3 DNA sequence: TGTGCCAGCAGTCGGGACAGGGCAACCTACGAGCAGTACTTC.

V and J are TRBV5-8 and TRBJ2-4; D might be TRBD2 (6 bases). CDR3 length equals 15 residues. CDR1 and CDR2 from the germline V gene are SGHTS and YDEGEE. The ends were cut back, 4 bases at V and 0 bases at J, with 11 bases in the middle. The CDR3 nucleotides are TGTGCCAGCAGCCAGCGGGCTTTAGCCAAAAACATTCAGTACTTC. This sequence encodes CASSQRALAKNIQYF.

This clone was detected only a few times. The V call is TRBV18, the J call TRBJ1-2, with TRBD1 matching 7 bases. The V segment lost 3 bases and the J segment 7 bases; nucleotides outside the gene matches: 11. The CDR3 is 15 amino acids. Germline V gene data show CDR1 as KGHSH and CDR2 as LQKENI. The CDR3 DNA follows: TGTGCCAGCTCACCCATAGGGACAGTGGAGAGTGGCTACACCTTC. Its translation is CASSPIGTVESGYTF.

The genes are TRBV9 and TRBJ2-7; 9 bases agree with TRBD1. V shed 0 bases, J shed 3 bases, and the junction held 7 bases outside the gene matches. The CDR3 runs 16 residues. CDR1 SGDLS and CDR2 YYNGEE come from the germline V gene. The CDR3 DNA reads TGTGCCAGCAGCGTAGCCCCCGGGACAGGGAACTACGAGCAGTACTTC. Residues: CASSVAPGTGNYEQYF.

This clone was seen only a few times. Written as DNA, the CDR3 is TGTGCCAGCAGCCTAGGACTAGTTTTCAATGAGCAGTTCTTC. Its translation: CASSLGLVFNEQFF. The chain uses TRBV6-6 and TRBJ2-1, with TRBD2 matching 7 bases. J was trimmed by 6 bases and V by 6 bases; bases with no gene match: 8. Germline lookup yields CDR1 MNHNY and CDR2 SVGAGI (reference sequence). This CDR3 spans 14 amino acids.

Concerning this clone: Other DNA sequences in the same sample also yield this CDR3. The V and J genes are TRBV5-1 and TRBJ2-7; 7 bases align to TRBD1. The germline gives CDR1 SGHRS, CDR2 YFSETQ. V shed 0 bases, J shed 0 bases, and the junction held 0 bases outside the gene matches. The CDR3 has 14 residues. In DNA, the CDR3 is TGCGCCAGCAGCTTGGCAGGGGGCTCCTACGAGCAGTACTTC. It yields the protein CASSLAGGSYEQYF.

The chain carries TRBV7-2 and TRBJ1-3; D not certain. The CDR3 sequence is 14 residues long. Trimming removed 5 bases from V and 3 bases from J, with 11 bases in between. The V gene's germline CDR1 is SGHTA and CDR2 FQGNSA. CDR3 protein: CASSTFRGGNTIYF. The DNA of the CDR3 is TGTGCCAGCAGCACATTTAGAGGTGGAAACACCATATATTTT.

A few counts support this clone. The J gene is TRBJ2-2, the V gene TRBV6-6; D is ambiguous. Looked up from germline, CDR1 is MNHNY and CDR2 is SVGAGI (reference sequence). The length of the CDR3 is 14 residues. Trimming took 6 bases from V and 9 from J, leaving 17 bases between them. CDR3 nucleotide sequence: TGTGCCAGCAGCCCTGACGGGTTCCTGAGGGAGCTGTTTTTT. Protein sequence: CASSPDGFLRELFF.

The V call is TRBV18, the J call TRBJ2-7; D possibly corresponds to TRBD1 (5 bases). The CDR3 length is 13 residues. V was shortened by 3 bases and J by 7 bases, with 13 bases between the two germline ends. The germline gives CDR1 KGHSH, CDR2 LQKENI. CDR3 coding DNA: TGTGCCAGCTCACCCCGACAGCCTGAAGAGCAGTACTTC. Protein sequence: CASSPRQPEEQYF.

This clone was found many times. The chain joins TRBV7-2 to TRBJ2-1; 10 positions match TRBD2. The CDR3 loop spans 14 amino acids. Germline CDR1 reads SGHTA; CDR2 reads FQGNSA. Trimming at V came to 6 bases and at J to 7 bases, leaving 6 bases not matched to a gene. The CDR3 bases are TGTGCCAGCAGTTATGGGACTAGCGTTAATGAGCAGTTCTTC. It yields the protein CASSYGTSVNEQFF.

This clone has only a few counts. The chain uses TRBV6-1 and TRBJ2-1; no definite D call. This CDR3 is 14 amino acids long. The germline CDR1 and CDR2 sequences are MNHNS and SASEGT. Trimming cost V 6 bases and J 1 base, with 10 bases left between them. The CDR3 here is CASRVSGSYNEQFF. The CDR3 nucleotides are TGTGCCAGCAGGGTCTCCGGTTCCTACAATGAGCAGTTCTTC.